This T cell receptor beta chain was captured by sequencing in a study of blood T cell repertoires in COVID-19. The method was immunoSEQ multiplex PCR; TCRdb's version includes in-frame clones alone and lacks a portion of them. The data hold around 450,000 clones, with around 89% observed a single time. V lost 4 bases and J 1 base, leaving 28 bases between the germline ends. The CDR3 spans 20 residues. Germline assignment: CDR1 KGHDR and CDR2 SFDVKD. The chain recombines TRBV24-1 with TRBJ2-7, with D possibly matching TRBD1 (6 bases). The sequence was obtained from a woman younger than 45 with acute or convalescent COVID-19. Source material: peripheral blood. This CDR3 reads CATSDPCYREAGFRSYEQYF. The CDR3 bases are TGTGCCACCAGTGACCCGTGTTACAGGGAAGCCGGATTTCGATCCTACGAGCAGTACTTC.